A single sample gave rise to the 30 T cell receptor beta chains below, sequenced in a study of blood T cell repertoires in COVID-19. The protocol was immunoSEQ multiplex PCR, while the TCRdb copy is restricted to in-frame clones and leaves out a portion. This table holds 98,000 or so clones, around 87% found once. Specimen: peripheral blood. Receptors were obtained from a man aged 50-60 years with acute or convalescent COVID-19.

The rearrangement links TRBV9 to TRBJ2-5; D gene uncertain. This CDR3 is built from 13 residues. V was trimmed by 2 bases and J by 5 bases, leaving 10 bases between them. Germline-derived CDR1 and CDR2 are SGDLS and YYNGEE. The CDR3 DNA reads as TGTGCCAGCAGCGTGTCCCACTCGGAGACCCAGTACTTC. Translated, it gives CASSVSHSETQYF.

The chain's CDR3 is CALQAGAFDTEAFF. The CDR3 DNA is TGTGCCTTACAGGCAGGGGCGTTCGACACTGAAGCTTTCTTT. The chain employs TRBV7-9 and TRBJ1-1; the D gene is possibly TRBD1 (6 bases). Germline assignment: CDR1 SEHNR and CDR2 FQNEAQ (reference sequence). This CDR3 spans 14 amino acids. V lost 11 bases to trimming and J lost 3 bases, with 19 bases between them. Variable domain in full (rest from reference TRBV7-9 and TRBJ1-1): DTGVSQNPRHKITKRGQNVTFRCDPISEHNRLYWYRQTLGQGPEFLTYFQNEAQLEKSRLLSDRFSAERPKGSFSTLEIQRTEQGDSAMYLCALQAGAFDTEAFFGQGTRLTVV.

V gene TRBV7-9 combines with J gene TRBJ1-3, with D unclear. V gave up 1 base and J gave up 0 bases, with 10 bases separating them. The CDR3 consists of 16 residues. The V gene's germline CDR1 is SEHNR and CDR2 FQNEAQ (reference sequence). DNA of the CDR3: TGTGCCAGCAGCTTAGGGCGGTTAAGCTCTGGAAACACCATATATTTT. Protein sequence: CASSLGRLSSGNTIYF.

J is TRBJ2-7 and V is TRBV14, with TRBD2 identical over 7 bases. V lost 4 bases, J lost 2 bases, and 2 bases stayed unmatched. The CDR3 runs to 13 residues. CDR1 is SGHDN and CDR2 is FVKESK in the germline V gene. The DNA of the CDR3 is TGTGCCAGCAGCCCCGGGACTACCTACGAGCAGTACTTC. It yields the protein CASSPGTTYEQYF.

For the CDR3, the DNA is TGTGCCAGCCTTAAGCAGGGTGGCAACTATGGCTACACCTTC. This encodes CASLKQGGNYGYTF. The J gene is TRBJ1-2, the V gene TRBV28; perhaps TRBD1 as D (5 bases). The CDR3 is 14 amino acids. Trimming took off 8 bases at V and 2 bases at J, with 15 bases between the two ends. Per the germline V gene, CDR1 is MDHEN and CDR2 is SYDVKM.

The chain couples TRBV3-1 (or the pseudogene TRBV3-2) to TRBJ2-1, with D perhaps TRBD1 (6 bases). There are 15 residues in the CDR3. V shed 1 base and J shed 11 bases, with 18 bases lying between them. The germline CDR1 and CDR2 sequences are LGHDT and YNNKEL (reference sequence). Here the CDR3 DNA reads TGTGCCAGCAGCCAAGTTTCCTCAAAAGGGGACAAGCAGTTCTTC. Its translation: CASSQVSSKGDKQFF.

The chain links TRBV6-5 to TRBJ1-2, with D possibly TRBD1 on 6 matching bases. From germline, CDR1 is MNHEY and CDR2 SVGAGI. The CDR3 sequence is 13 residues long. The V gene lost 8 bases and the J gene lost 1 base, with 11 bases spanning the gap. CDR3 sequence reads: CASLQGFNYGYTF. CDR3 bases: TGTGCCAGCTTACAGGGTTTTAACTATGGCTACACCTTC.

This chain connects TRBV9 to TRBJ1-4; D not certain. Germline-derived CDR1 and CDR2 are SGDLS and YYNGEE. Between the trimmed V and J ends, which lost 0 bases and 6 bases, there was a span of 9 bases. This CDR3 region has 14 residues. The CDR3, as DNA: TGTGCCAGCAGCGTAGATGGAGGGTATGAAAAACTGTTTTTT. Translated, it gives CASSVDGGYEKLFF.

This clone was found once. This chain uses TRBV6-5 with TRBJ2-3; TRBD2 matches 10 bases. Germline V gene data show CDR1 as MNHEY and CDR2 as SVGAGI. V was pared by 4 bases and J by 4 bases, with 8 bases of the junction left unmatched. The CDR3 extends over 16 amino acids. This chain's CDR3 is CASSSSGRALADTQYF. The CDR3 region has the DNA TGTGCCAGCAGTTCGAGCGGGAGGGCACTCGCAGATACGCAGTATTTT.

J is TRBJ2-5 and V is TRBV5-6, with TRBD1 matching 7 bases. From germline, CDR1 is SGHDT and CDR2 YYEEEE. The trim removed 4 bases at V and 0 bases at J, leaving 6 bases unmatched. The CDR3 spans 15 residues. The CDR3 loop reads CASSPLTGNQETQYF. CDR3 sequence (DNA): TGTGCCAGCAGCCCACTGACAGGGAACCAAGAGACCCAGTACTTC.

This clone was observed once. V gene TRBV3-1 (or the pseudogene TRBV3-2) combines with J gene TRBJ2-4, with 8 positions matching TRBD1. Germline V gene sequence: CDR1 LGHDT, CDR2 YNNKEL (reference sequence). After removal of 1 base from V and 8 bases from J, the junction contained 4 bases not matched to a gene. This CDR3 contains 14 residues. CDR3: CASSQGTGMDIQYF. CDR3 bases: TGTGCCAGCAGCCAAGGGACAGGGATGGACATTCAGTACTTC.

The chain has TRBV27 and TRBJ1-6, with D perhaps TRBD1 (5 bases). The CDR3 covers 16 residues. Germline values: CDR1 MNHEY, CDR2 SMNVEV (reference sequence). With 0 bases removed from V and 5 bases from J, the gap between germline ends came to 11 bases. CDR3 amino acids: CASSLSPRADNSPLHF. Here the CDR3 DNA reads TGTGCCAGCAGTTTATCCCCCAGGGCCGATAATTCACCCCTCCACTTT.

CDR3 nucleotide sequence: TGTGCCAGCAGCTTAGAAGGGGTAGCGGGGGACGAGCAGTACTTC. Protein sequence: CASSLEGVAGDEQYF. The rearrangement uses TRBV11-2 and TRBJ2-7; the match to TRBD2 covers 9 bases. The CDR3 totals 15 residues. In germline, CDR1 is SGHAT, CDR2 FQNNGV. J gave up 5 bases and V 0 bases, and 5 bases lay outside the gene matches.

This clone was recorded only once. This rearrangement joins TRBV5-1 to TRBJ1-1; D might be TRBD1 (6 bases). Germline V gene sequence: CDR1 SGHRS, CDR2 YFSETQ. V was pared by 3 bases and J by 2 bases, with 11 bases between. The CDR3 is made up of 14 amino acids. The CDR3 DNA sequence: TGCGCCAGCAGCTCCGGACAGATTAACACTGAAGCTTTCTTT. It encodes CASSSGQINTEAFF. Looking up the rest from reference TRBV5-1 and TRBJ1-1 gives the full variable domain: KAGVTQTPRYLIKTRGQQVTLSCSPISGHRSVSWYQQTPGQGLQFLFEYFSETQRNKGNFPGRFSGRQFSNSRSEMNVSTLELGDSALYLCASSSGQINTEAFFGQGTRLTVV.

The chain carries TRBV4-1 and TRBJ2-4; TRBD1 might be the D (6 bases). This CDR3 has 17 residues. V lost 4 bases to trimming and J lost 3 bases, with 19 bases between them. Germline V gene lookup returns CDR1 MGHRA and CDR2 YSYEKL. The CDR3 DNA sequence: TGCGCCAGCAGCCCACACCCAGGGGAAGCGGTCAAAAACATTCAGTACTTC. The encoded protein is CASSPHPGEAVKNIQYF.

The CDR3 is CASSRDSGTDTQYF. The CDR3, as DNA: TGTGCCAGCTCCCGGGACAGCGGCACAGATACGCAGTATTTT. This rearrangement joins TRBV18 to TRBJ2-3; 7 bases match TRBD1. The CDR3 covers 14 residues. Germline assignment: CDR1 KGHSH and CDR2 LQKENI. With 6 bases clipped from V and 1 base from J, the junction kept 4 bases outside the gene matches.

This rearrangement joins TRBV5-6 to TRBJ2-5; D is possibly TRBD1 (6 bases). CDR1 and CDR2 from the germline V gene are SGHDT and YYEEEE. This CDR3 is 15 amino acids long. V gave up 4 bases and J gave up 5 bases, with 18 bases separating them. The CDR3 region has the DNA TGTGCCAGCAGCCCGGACCTAAACCAGGGGGAGACCCAGTACTTC. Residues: CASSPDLNQGETQYF.

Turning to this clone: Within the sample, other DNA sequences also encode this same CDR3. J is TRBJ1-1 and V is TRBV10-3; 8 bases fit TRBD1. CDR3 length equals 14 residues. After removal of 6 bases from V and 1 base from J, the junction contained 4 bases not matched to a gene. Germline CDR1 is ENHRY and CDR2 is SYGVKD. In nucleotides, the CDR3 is TGTGCCATCAGAGGGACAGGATCGAACACTGAAGCTTTCTTT. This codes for CAIRGTGSNTEAFF.

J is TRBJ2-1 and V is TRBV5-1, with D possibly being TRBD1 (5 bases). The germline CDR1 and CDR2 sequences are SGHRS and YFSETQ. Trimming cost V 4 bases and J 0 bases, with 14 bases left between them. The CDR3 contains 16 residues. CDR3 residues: CASSLRDLSSYNEQFF. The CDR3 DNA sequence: TGCGCCAGCAGCCTCAGGGATCTGAGCTCCTACAATGAGCAGTTCTTC.

This chain's CDR3 is CASSSRAGASGRTDTQYF. CDR3 nucleotides: TGTGCCAGCAGCTCCAGGGCGGGGGCTAGCGGGAGGACAGATACGCAGTATTTT. The chain carries TRBV7-2 and TRBJ2-3, with TRBD2 matching 11 bases. Unmatched junction bases numbered 12, after V lost 4 bases and J lost 3 bases. CDR1 and CDR2 from the germline V gene are SGHTA and FQGNSA. The CDR3 is made up of 18 amino acids.

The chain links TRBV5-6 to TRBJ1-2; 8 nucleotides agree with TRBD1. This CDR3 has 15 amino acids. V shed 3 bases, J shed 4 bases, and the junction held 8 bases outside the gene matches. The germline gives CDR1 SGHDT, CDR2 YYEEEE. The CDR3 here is CASSYEDRDLYGYTF. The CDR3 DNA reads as TGTGCCAGCAGCTACGAGGACAGGGACCTCTATGGCTACACCTTC.

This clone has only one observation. CDR3 coding DNA: TGTGCCAGCAGCTGGGGGCCAAATCAGCCCCAGCATTTT. Translating it yields CASSWGPNQPQHF. This chain connects TRBV5-6 to TRBJ1-5; D might be TRBD1 (6 bases). The CDR3 runs to 13 residues. The V end lost 3 bases, the J end lost 4 bases, and 8 bases lay between the germline ends. In germline, CDR1 is SGHDT, CDR2 YYEEEE.

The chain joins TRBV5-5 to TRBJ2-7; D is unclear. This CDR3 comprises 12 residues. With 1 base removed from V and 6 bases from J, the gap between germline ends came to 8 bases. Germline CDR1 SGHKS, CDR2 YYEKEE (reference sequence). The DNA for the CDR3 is TGTGCCAGCAGCTTGACAGCCGCCGAGCAGTACTTC. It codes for CASSLTAAEQYF.

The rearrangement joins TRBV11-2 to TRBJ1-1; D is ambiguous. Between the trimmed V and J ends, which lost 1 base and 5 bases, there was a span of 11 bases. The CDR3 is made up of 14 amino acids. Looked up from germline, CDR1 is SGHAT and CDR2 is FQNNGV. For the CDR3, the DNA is TGTGCCAGCAGCTTAGCGGGGAAGAAGACTGAAGCTTTCTTT. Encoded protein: CASSLAGKKTEAFF.

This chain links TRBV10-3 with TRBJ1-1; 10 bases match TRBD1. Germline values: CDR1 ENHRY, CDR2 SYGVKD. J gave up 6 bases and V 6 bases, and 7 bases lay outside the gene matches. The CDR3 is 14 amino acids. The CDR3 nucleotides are TGTGCCATCAGCTTGGGACAGGGGAAGGCTGAAGCTTTCTTT. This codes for CAISLGQGKAEAFF.

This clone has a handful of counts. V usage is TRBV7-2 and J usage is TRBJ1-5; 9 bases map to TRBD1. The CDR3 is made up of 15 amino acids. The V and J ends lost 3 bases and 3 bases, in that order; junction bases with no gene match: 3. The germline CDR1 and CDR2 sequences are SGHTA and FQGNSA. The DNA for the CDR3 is TGTGCCAGCAGCTTCACAGGGGGCAACAATCAGCCCCAGCATTTT. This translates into CASSFTGGNNQPQHF.

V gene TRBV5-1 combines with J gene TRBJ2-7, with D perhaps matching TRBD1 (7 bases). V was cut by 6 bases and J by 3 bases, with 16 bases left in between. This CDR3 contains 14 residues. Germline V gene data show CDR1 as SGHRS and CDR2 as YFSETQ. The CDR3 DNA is TGCGCCAGCACCAGGGGGGTCGGCGGCTACGAGCAGTACTTC. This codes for CASTRGVGGYEQYF.

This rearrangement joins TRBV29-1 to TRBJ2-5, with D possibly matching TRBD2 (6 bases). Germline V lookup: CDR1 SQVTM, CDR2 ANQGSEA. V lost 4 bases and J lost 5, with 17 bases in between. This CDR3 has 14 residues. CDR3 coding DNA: TGCAGCGTTGCCTATGGCGGGGAGTGGGAGACCCAGTACTTC. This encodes CSVAYGGEWETQYF.

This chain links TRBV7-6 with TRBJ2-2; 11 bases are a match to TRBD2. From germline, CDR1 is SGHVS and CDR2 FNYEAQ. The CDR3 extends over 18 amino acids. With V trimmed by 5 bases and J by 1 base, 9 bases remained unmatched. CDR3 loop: CASSQPGGTSGNTGELFF. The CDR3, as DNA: TGTGCCAGCAGCCAGCCGGGGGGGACTAGCGGGAACACCGGGGAGCTGTTTTTT.

CDR3 nucleotide sequence: TGTGCCACCCAGGGACAAACCAATGAGCAGTTCTTC. Amino acid sequence: CATQGQTNEQFF. V is TRBV12-3 or TRBV12-4 and J is TRBJ2-1, with D tentatively TRBD1 (6 bases). Trimming pared 10 bases from V and 6 bases from J, leaving 13 bases between. The CDR3 extends over 12 amino acids.